The clone carrying this T cell receptor beta chain turned up a few times. Its target is not known. The sample originates from a study of identical twins. Study-level points and caveats: The more abundant beta clonotypes in cord blood had fewer insertions, and memory repertoires did not show this. Analyses based on zero insertions could be partly confounded by invariant MAIT and iNKT cells. Out-of-frame alpha sequences common to twins exhibited an excess of low generation probability.

V was clipped by 2 bases and J by 2 bases, with 13 bases between them. In germline, CDR1 is DFQATT, CDR2 SNEGSKA (reference sequence). CDR3 length: 15 residues. MiXCR, applied by TCRdb to the 5' RACE reads, yields one record per CDR3 protein. The table includes 1.5 million to 2 million distinct CDR3 sequences, less than 40% detected once. The chain combines TRBV20-1 with TRBJ1-5, with D perhaps TRBD1 (6 bases). The sample taken for sequencing was cord blood. The TCR sequence derives from a newborn girl in good health. CDR3 in amino acids: CSARIGGEGNQPQHF. CDR3 DNA: TGCAGTGCTAGAATAGGGGGGGAGGGCAATCAGCCCCAGCATTTT.